The 26 T cell receptor beta chains given below trace back to one sample, sequenced in a study of T cells in localized non-small cell lung cancer (dated by TCRdb to 2019 to 2021). Library preparation was by the immunoSEQ multiplex PCR assay. The immuneACCESS repertoire file appears here via TCRdb, limited to in-frame rearrangements. These files lack a portion of the clones; in checked studies, under half of the deficit traces to unresolved V genes, and the cause of the others is not known. In all, the sample holds about 77,000 clones, and roughly 91% of those were seen once. 20% to 25% of the sample belongs to the ten largest clones. The material sequenced was peripheral blood, taken before any cancer treatment. All receptors come from a woman aged 35 to 70 with stage I squamous cell lung carcinoma.

The V gene is TRBV7-2, the J gene TRBJ2-1, with 11 bases aligning to TRBD2. CDR1 SGHTA and CDR2 FQGNSA come from the germline V gene. J gave up 7 bases and V 5 bases, and 10 bases lay outside the gene matches. The CDR3 runs 16 residues. CDR3 in DNA: TGTGCCAGCAGCCTTAGCGGGGGGGCGCTTCAAAATGAGCAGTTCTTC. Its protein product is CASSLSGGALQNEQFF.

The count of this clone is one. The genes are TRBV29-1 and TRBJ2-1, with 10 bases fitting TRBD2. The length of the CDR3 is 12 residues. Germline assignment: CDR1 SQVTM and CDR2 ANQGSEA. Trimming cost V 7 bases and J 7 bases; bases outside gene matches: 4. The CDR3 coding sequence is TGCAGCGCCTGGACTAGCGGAAATGAGCAGTTCTTC. Translation gives CSAWTSGNEQFF.

The chain couples TRBV18 to TRBJ2-7; 10 nucleotides match TRBD1. Germline trimming cut 0 bases from V and 6 bases from J; bases unmatched to any gene: 5. The germline CDR1 and CDR2 sequences are KGHSH and LQKENI. The CDR3 spans 15 residues. As DNA, the CDR3 is TGTGCCAGCTCACCACCCATGGGACAGGGGAGCGAGCAGTACTTC. Protein product: CASSPPMGQGSEQYF.

This chain links TRBV7-9 with TRBJ1-2; TRBD1 matches 7 bases. Germline-derived CDR1 and CDR2 are SEHNR and FQNEAQ (reference sequence). V was pared by 5 bases and J by 9 bases, with 12 bases of the junction left unmatched. The CDR3 length is 14 residues. DNA of the CDR3: TGTGCCAGCAGCAAAGACAGGGTGCTGGAAAGCTACACCTTC. Translation: CASSKDRVLESYTF.

This clone has a single count. V and J are TRBV30 and TRBJ1-2; TRBD1 agrees at 7 bases. The V segment lost 2 bases and the J segment 4 bases; nucleotides outside the gene matches: 4. CDR1 and CDR2 from the germline V gene are GTSNPN and SVGIG (reference sequence). The CDR3 sequence is 13 residues long. The CDR3 nucleotides read TGTGCCTGGAGTCCAGACAGGGTCTATGGCTACACCTTC. Translation gives CAWSPDRVYGYTF.

This chain joins TRBV6-6 and TRBJ2-7; 7 bases match TRBD1. The CDR3 sequence is 14 residues long. The germline CDR1 and CDR2 sequences are MNHNY and SVGAGI (reference sequence). With 6 bases clipped from V and 6 bases from J, the junction kept 11 bases outside the gene matches. CDR3: CASRIKGQTSEQYF. The DNA for the CDR3 is TGTGCCAGCAGGATAAAGGGACAGACAAGCGAGCAGTACTTC.

V usage is TRBV2 and J usage is TRBJ1-1, with 7 bases matching TRBD1. V dropped 10 bases and J dropped 3; count of bases not matched to a gene: 8. CDR1 is SNHLY, CDR2 FYNNEI, per germline. The CDR3 covers 13 residues. Here the CDR3 DNA reads TGTGCCACCGCGACAGGGAGGGACACTGAAGCTTTCTTT. It specifies CATATGRDTEAFF.

V usage is TRBV27 and J usage is TRBJ1-2; 7 bases agree with TRBD1. Germline V lookup: CDR1 MNHEY, CDR2 SMNVEV (reference sequence). V shed 3 bases, J shed 7 bases, and the junction held 8 bases outside the gene matches. CDR3 length: 14 amino acids. The DNA for the CDR3 is TGTGCCAGCAGTTTTGGGACTAACAGGGGTGGCTACACCTTC. As protein: CASSFGTNRGGYTF.

This clone showed up just a few times. The chain has TRBV29-1 and TRBJ2-1, with D possibly TRBD2 on 6 matching bases. The CDR3 sequence is 15 residues long. V was trimmed by 3 bases and J by 10 bases, leaving 22 bases between them. In germline, CDR1 is SQVTM, CDR2 ANQGSEA. The CDR3 nucleotides read TGCAGCGTTGATTCGGGGACTCTCCTAGGGTGGGAGCAGTTCTTC. It yields the protein CSVDSGTLLGWEQFF.

The chain recombines TRBV5-1 with TRBJ2-5; D is possibly TRBD1 (7 bases). CDR1 and CDR2 from the germline V gene are SGHRS and YFSETQ. Trimming stripped 0 bases from V and 2 bases from J, with 20 bases between. CDR3 size: 18 residues. This CDR3 reads CASSLARDSRGGQETQYF. The CDR3 region has the DNA TGCGCCAGCAGCTTGGCTCGGGACAGCCGAGGGGGGCAAGAGACCCAGTACTTC.

This chain uses TRBV15 with TRBJ1-5; 7 bases line up with TRBD1. J lost 6 bases, V lost 0 bases, and 2 bases had no gene match. The germline V gene encodes CDR1 LNHNV and CDR2 YYDKDF (reference sequence). This CDR3 region has 14 residues. This chain's CDR3 is CATSRDRGGQPQHF. The CDR3, as DNA: TGTGCCACCAGCAGAGACAGGGGGGGTCAGCCCCAGCATTTT.

This chain joins TRBV10-2 and TRBJ2-3; TRBD1 agrees at 7 bases. From germline, CDR1 is WSHSY and CDR2 SAAADI. The CDR3 covers 17 residues. V shed 8 bases and J 0 bases; nucleotides not matched to a gene: 14. CDR3 loop: CASGSGTAPYSTDTQYF. DNA of the CDR3: TGCGCCAGCGGATCTGGGACAGCTCCATATAGCACAGATACGCAGTATTTT.

The chain carries TRBV30 and TRBJ2-7; TRBD1 agrees at 12 bases. Germline V gives CDR1 GTSNPN, CDR2 SVGIG (reference sequence). The CDR3 has 18 residues. V dropped 2 bases and J dropped 0; count of bases not matched to a gene: 11. CDR3 residues: CAWSSNRDRGRLSYEQYF. The DNA for the CDR3 is TGTGCCTGGAGTTCGAACCGGGACAGGGGGCGCCTCTCCTACGAGCAGTACTTC.

The genes are TRBV5-1 and TRBJ2-2, with 10 bases lining up with TRBD1. The CDR3 has 15 amino acids. Trimming took 6 bases from V and 6 from J; bases not matched to a gene: 8. The germline CDR1 and CDR2 sequences are SGHRS and YFSETQ. The CDR3 sequence is CASKPGQGLPGELFF. CDR3 bases: TGCGCCAGCAAACCGGGACAGGGGCTCCCCGGGGAGCTGTTTTTT. The whole variable domain, remainder taken from reference TRBV5-1 and TRBJ2-2, is KAGVTQTPRYLIKTRGQQVTLSCSPISGHRSVSWYQQTPGQGLQFLFEYFSETQRNKGNFPGRFSGRQFSNSRSEMNVSTLELGDSALYLCASKPGQGLPGELFFGEGSRLTVL.

The sample holds one count of this clone. V usage is TRBV6-1 and J usage is TRBJ1-3, with D unresolved. Germline V gives CDR1 MNHNS, CDR2 SASEGT. The CDR3 loop spans 16 amino acids. Trimming removed 1 base at V and 0 bases at J, with 10 bases between. Here the CDR3 reads CASSEVRSYSGNTIYF. The CDR3 DNA reads as TGTGCCAGCAGTGAAGTCCGAAGCTACTCTGGAAACACCATATATTTT.

The chain combines TRBV7-3 with TRBJ2-7; the D call may be TRBD1 or TRBD2 (6 bases each). There are 14 residues in the CDR3. Trimming removed 5 bases at V and 4 bases at J, with 15 bases between. Germline V CDR1 and CDR2: SGHTA, FQGTGA. The CDR3: CASSQGGLGYEQYF. The CDR3 DNA reads as TGTGCCAGCAGCCAAGGGGGGCTGGGATACGAGCAGTACTTC.

This clone has only a few counts. The chain links TRBV19 to TRBJ2-5; D is perhaps TRBD1 (6 bases). V lost 7 bases and J lost 1, with 10 bases in between. The CDR3 has 13 residues. Germline loops: CDR1 LNHDA, CDR2 SQIVND (reference sequence). CDR3 sequence reads: CASTGTFQETQYF. The CDR3 nucleotides read TGTGCCAGTACGGGGACATTCCAAGAGACCCAGTACTTC.

The chain recombines TRBV29-1 with TRBJ1-5, with a weak D call TRBD1 (5 bases). V lost 8 bases to trimming and J lost 0 bases, with 11 bases between them. The length of the CDR3 is 13 residues. The germline V gene encodes CDR1 SQVTM and CDR2 ANQGSEA. CDR3: CSFRENSNQPQHF. CDR3 DNA: TGCAGCTTCAGGGAGAATAGCAATCAGCCCCAGCATTTT.

This chain uses TRBV11-2 with TRBJ1-2; D uncertain. Germline CDR1 SGHAT, CDR2 FQNNGV. V was trimmed by 3 bases and J by 0 bases, leaving 17 bases between them. The CDR3 runs to 17 residues. This CDR3 reads CASSFGGLDSANYGYTF. CDR3 coding DNA: TGTGCCAGCAGCTTCGGAGGACTCGACTCAGCTAACTATGGCTACACCTTC.

This clone appeared a single time. CDR3 in DNA: TGTGCCAGCTCACCAAACAGGGGGCAAGAGACCCAGTACTTC. This gives the protein CASSPNRGQETQYF. The genes are TRBV18 and TRBJ2-5; 8 nucleotides align to TRBD1. Per germline, CDR1 KGHSH and CDR2 LQKENI. V shed 2 bases and J 2 bases; nucleotides not matched to a gene: 1. The CDR3 covers 14 residues. Full variable domain (missing parts from reference TRBV18 and TRBJ2-5): NAGVMQNPRHLVRRRGQEARLRCSPMKGHSHVYWYRQLPEEGLKFMVYLQKENIIDESGMPKERFSAEFPKEGPSILRIQQVVRGDSAAYFCASSPNRGQETQYFGPGTRLLVL.

J is TRBJ1-4 and V is TRBV6-5, with 7 bases aligning to TRBD1. Germline lookup yields CDR1 MNHEY and CDR2 SVGAGI. With V trimmed by 7 bases and J by 3 bases, 8 bases remained unmatched. CDR3 length: 15 amino acids. CDR3 sequence (DNA): TGTGCCAGCAACTACGCCAGGGGGTCTAATGAAAAACTGTTTTTT. This encodes CASNYARGSNEKLFF.

In nucleotides, the CDR3 is TGCGCCAGCAGCTTGGGGACAGGGGCATCGAAGACTGAAGCTTTCTTT. Amino acids: CASSLGTGASKTEAFF. The chain employs TRBV5-1 and TRBJ1-1, with TRBD1 matching over 9 bases. Trimming took 0 bases from V and 5 from J; bases not matched to a gene: 8. The CDR3 totals 16 residues. Germline V gives CDR1 SGHRS, CDR2 YFSETQ.

The chain employs TRBV6-5 and TRBJ2-7; D is perhaps TRBD2 (5 bases). This CDR3 has 14 residues. V lost 5 bases, J lost 7 bases, and 18 bases lay in between. Germline V gene lookup returns CDR1 MNHEY and CDR2 SVGAGI. The CDR3 sequence: CASSENALRGEQYF. The CDR3 coding sequence is TGTGCCAGCAGTGAAAACGCCCTTCGAGGGGAGCAGTACTTC.

This clone is medium-sized by share. The chain uses TRBV27 and TRBJ2-1; D is perhaps TRBD2 (5 bases). CDR1 and CDR2 from the germline V gene are MNHEY and SMNVEV (reference sequence). This CDR3 has 15 residues. V lost 3 bases, J lost 1 base, and 10 bases lay in between. In nucleotides, the CDR3 is TGTGCCAGCAGTTTCGTAGGACTTTCCTACAATGAGCAGTTCTTC. This encodes CASSFVGLSYNEQFF.

The chain recombines TRBV5-6 with TRBJ1-1; possibly TRBD1 for D (5 bases). The CDR3 is made up of 13 amino acids. V lost 4 bases and J lost 4, with 11 bases in between. CDR1 and CDR2 (germline): SGHDT, YYEEEE. CDR3 in DNA: TGTGCCAGCAGCGTTCAGGGTCTCACTGAAGCTTTCTTT. Amino acid sequence: CASSVQGLTEAFF.

The V and J genes are TRBV6-4 and TRBJ2-1; 11 nucleotides match TRBD2. CDR3 length: 15 residues. Germline CDR1 and CDR2: MRHNA and SNTAGT. J gave up 13 bases and V 5 bases, and 13 bases lay outside the gene matches. The CDR3 sequence is CASSSTSGGIGEQFF. DNA for the CDR3: TGTGCCAGCAGTAGCACTAGCGGGGGTATTGGTGAACAGTTCTTC.